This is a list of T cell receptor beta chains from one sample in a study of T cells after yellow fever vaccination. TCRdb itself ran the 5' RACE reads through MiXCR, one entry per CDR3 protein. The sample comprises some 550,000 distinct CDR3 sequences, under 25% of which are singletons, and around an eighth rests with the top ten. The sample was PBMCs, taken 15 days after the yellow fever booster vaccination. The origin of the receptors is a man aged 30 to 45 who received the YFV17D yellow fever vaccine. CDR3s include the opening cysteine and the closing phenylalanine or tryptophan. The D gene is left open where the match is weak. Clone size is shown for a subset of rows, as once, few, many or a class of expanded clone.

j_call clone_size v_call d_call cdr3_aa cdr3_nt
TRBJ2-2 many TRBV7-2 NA CASSLASSPGELFF TGTGCCAGCAGCTTAGCGAGTAGCCCCGGGGAGCTGTTTTTT
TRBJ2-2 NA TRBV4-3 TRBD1 CASSQVGQSNTGELFF TGCGCCAGCAGCCAAGTGGGACAGAGCAACACCGGGGAGCTGTTTTTT
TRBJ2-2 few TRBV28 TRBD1 CASRTDRGTGELFF TGTGCCAGCAGGACTGACAGGGGCACCGGGGAGCTGTTTTTT
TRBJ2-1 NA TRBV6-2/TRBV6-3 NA CASRRSTNEQFF TGTGCCAGCAGGAGGTCCACGAATGAGCAGTTCTTC
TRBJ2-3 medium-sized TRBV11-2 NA CASSLGAVADTQYF TGTGCCAGCAGCTTAGGGGCAGTTGCAGATACGCAGTATTTT
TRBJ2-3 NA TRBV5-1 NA CASSPFGGPGDTQYF TGCGCCAGCAGCCCGTTTGGGGGGCCGGGAGATACGCAGTATTTT
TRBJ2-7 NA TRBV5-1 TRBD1 CASSRGTDSYEQYF TGCGCCAGCAGCCGTGGGACAGACTCCTACGAGCAGTACTTC
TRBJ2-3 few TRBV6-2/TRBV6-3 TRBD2 CASSFSSGRSTDTQYF TGTGCCAGCAGTTTCTCTAGCGGGAGGAGCACAGATACGCAGTATTTT
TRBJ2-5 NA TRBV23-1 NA CASSNGSQETQYF TGCGCCAGCAGTAACGGTAGTCAAGAGACCCAGTACTTC
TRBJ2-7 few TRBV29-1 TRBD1 CSAAGTGLGEQYF TGCAGCGCTGCCGGGACAGGGTTAGGCGAGCAGTACTTC
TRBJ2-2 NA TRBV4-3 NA CASSQLKLGAGELFF TGCGCCAGCAGCCAACTTAAACTAGGGGCCGGGGAGCTGTTTTTT
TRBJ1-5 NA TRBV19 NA CASSIWTKANQPQHF TGTGCCAGTAGTATTTGGACAAAGGCGAATCAGCCCCAGCATTTT
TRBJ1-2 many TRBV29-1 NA CSVEDRGRNYGYTF TGCAGCGTTGAAGATCGTGGGAGGAACTATGGCTACACCTTC
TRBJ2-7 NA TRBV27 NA CARPLVELYF TGTGCCAGGCCGCTTGTAGAGCTGTACTTC
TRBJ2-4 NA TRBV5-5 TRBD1 CASSFGDRINIQYF TGTGCCAGCAGCTTTGGGGACAGGATAAACATTCAGTACTTC
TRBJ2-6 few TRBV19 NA CASGRDFSGANVLTF TGTGCCAGTGGACGGGATTTCTCTGGGGCCAACGTCCTGACTTTC
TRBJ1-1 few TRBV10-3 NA CAIRGGNPQGTEAFF TGTGCCATCAGAGGGGGAAATCCCCAGGGCACTGAAGCTTTCTTT
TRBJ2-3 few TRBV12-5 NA CASGPAGLTRDTQYF TGTGCTAGTGGTCCCGCCGGACTCACACGGGATACGCAGTATTTT
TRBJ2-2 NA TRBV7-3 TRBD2 CASSRTPLAENTGELFF TGTGCCAGCAGCCGGACTCCTCTAGCGGAGAACACCGGGGAGCTGTTTTTT
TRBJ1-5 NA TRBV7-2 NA CASSRQPYSNQPQHF TGTGCCAGCAGCCGACAGCCATATAGCAATCAGCCCCAGCATTTT
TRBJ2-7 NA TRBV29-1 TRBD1 CSVGTVHEQYF TGCAGCGTGGGGACAGTCCACGAGCAGTACTTC
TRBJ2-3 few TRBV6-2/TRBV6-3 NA CASSYSVLPTDTQYF TGTGCCAGCAGTTACTCCGTACTACCTACAGATACGCAGTATTTT
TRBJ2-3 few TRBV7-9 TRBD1 CASSWDSSTDTQYF TGTGCCAGCAGCTGGGACAGTAGCACAGATACGCAGTATTTT
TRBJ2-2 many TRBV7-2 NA CASRPPGLPSSGELFF TGTGCCAGCAGACCCCCGGGACTCCCTTCGTCCGGGGAGCTGTTTTTT
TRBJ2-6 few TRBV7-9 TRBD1 CASSSNRGLISSGANVLTF TGTGCCAGCAGCTCAAACAGGGGGCTTATAAGCTCTGGGGCCAACGTCCTGACTTTC
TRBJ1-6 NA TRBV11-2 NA CASSLKTRFYNSPLHF TGTGCCAGCAGCTTAAAGACCCGCTTCTATAATTCACCCCTCCACTTT
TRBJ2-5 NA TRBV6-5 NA CASSYSDRRTGETQYF TGTGCCAGCAGTTACAGTGATCGAAGGACGGGGGAGACCCAGTACTTC
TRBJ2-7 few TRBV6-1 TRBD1 CASSTGGLNEQYF TGTGCCAGCAGCACAGGGGGCCTTAACGAGCAGTACTTC